The rows below give T cell receptor beta chains drawn from one sample of a study of OX40 agonist ivuxolimab in advanced cancers. Profiled with immunoSEQ multiplex PCR; TCRdb holds only in-frame clones, not every one. The data show more than 70,000 clones, approximately 90% seen once. The sample in question was CD4+ or CD8+ T cells sorted from blood, obtained in a trial of the OX40 agonist ivuxolimab. These receptors were collected from an adult with an advanced solid tumor such as melanoma, head and neck, liver or kidney cancer. Both conserved end residues are part of each CDR3. Each record gives: V gene, D gene, J gene, clone size, CDR3 DNA, CDR3 protein. A D gene is named only where the DNA matches it firmly. The size field is filled for only some rows; it gives once, few, many or a size class.

TRBV4-3	-	TRBJ2-2	few	TGCGCCAGCAGCCAAGATTACGGGAACACCGGGGAGCTGTTTTTT	CASSQDYGNTGELFF
TRBV7-9	-	TRBJ2-3	-	TGTGCCAGCAGCTTGGGGCAGAACCCCACAGATACGCAGTATTTT	CASSLGQNPTDTQYF
TRBV18	-	TRBJ2-1	-	TGTGCCAGCTCACCAGGTACTCCAAGCTCCTACAATGAGCAGTTCTTC	CASSPGTPSSYNEQFF
TRBV5-4	TRBD1	TRBJ1-2	-	TGTGCCAGCAGCTCACCGGGACAGGGAGATTATGGCTACACCTTC	CASSSPGQGDYGYTF
TRBV28	-	TRBJ2-5	-	TGTGCCAGCAGTTTAGGCTTAGGGATCCAGTACTTC	CASSLGLGIQYF
TRBV28	-	TRBJ2-1	-	TGTGCCAGCAGTTTCGGGACGGGTTCGGCCAATGAGCAGTTCTTC	CASSFGTGSANEQFF
TRBV28	-	TRBJ1-1	-	TGTGCCAGCAGTTTAGGGGCGGTGAACACTGAAGCTTTCTTT	CASSLGAVNTEAFF
TRBV18	-	TRBJ2-1	once	TGTGCCAGCTCCCCAGGAGGGAGCTATGAGCAGTTCTTC	CASSPGGSYEQFF
TRBV5-4	-	TRBJ2-2	-	TGTGCCAGCAGCTTGGCCTCCGCGAGGACCGGGGAGCTGTTTTTT	CASSLASARTGELFF
TRBV4-1	-	TRBJ1-3	-	TGCGCCAGCAGCCCCGGGGAAGTTTCTGGAAACACCATATATTTT	CASSPGEVSGNTIYF
TRBV15	-	TRBJ2-7	-	TGTGCCACCAGCAGAGATAAGGCCACCTCGGGCCTCTACGAGCAGTACTTC	CATSRDKATSGLYEQYF
TRBV5-1	TRBD2	TRBJ2-1	once	TGCGCCAGCAGCACCACTAGCGGAACCTACAATGAGCAGTTCTTC	CASSTTSGTYNEQFF
TRBV7-2	TRBD2	TRBJ2-1	-	TGTGCCAGCAGCTTAGAGGGGACTAACTTTAATGAGCAGTTCTTC	CASSLEGTNFNEQFF
TRBV5-4	TRBD2	TRBJ2-1	-	TGTGCCAGCAGCTCAAAGACTAGCGGGTCCTACAATGAGCAGTTCTTC	CASSSKTSGSYNEQFF
TRBV5-1	-	TRBJ1-2	few	TGCGCCAGCAGCCTCGGGACAAGCTATGGCTACACCTTC	CASSLGTSYGYTF
TRBV4-2	-	TRBJ2-2	-	TGTGCCAGCAGCCAAGGAGGGACGAACACCGGGGAGCTGTTTTTT	CASSQGGTNTGELFF
TRBV7-2	TRBD1	TRBJ2-5	-	TGTGCCAGCACCCAGGGGGCGCGAGAGACCCAGTACTTC	CASTQGARETQYF
TRBV30	-	TRBJ1-3	-	TGTGCCTGGAGTGTATCCCCACCCTACCTTACCATATATTTT	CAWSVSPPYLTIYF
TRBV7-3	TRBD1	TRBJ2-1	-	TGTGCCAGCAGCTTAGGTGGGACAGCGTACAATGAGCAGTTCTTC	CASSLGGTAYNEQFF
TRBV6-1	-	TRBJ2-7	-	TGTGCCAGCAGCTACGAGCAGTACTTC	CASSYEQYF
TRBV6-5	-	TRBJ1-1	-	TGTGCCAGCAGTTCGTATGGGCCTAGAACGGGGACTGAAGCTTTCTTT	CASSSYGPRTGTEAFF
TRBV4-2	-	TRBJ2-2	-	TGTGCCAGCAGCCAAGAGGTGGGGCAGAACACCGGGGAGCTGTTTTTT	CASSQEVGQNTGELFF
TRBV7-9	TRBD1	TRBJ2-7	-	TGTGCCAGCAGCCCAGGGACAGGGGGCTACGAGCAGTACTTC	CASSPGTGGYEQYF
TRBV2	-	TRBJ2-7	-	TGTGCCAGCAGTTACCGGGACGCCAGCTACGAGCAGTACTTC	CASSYRDASYEQYF
TRBV7-2	TRBD2	TRBJ2-7	-	TGTGCCAGCAGCTTAGGTGCGGGAGCGGGCTACGAGCAATACTTC	CASSLGAGAGYEQYF
TRBV18	TRBD2	TRBJ2-1	-	TGTGCCAGCTCATCTTGGACTAGCGGGAGGAGGAATGAGCAGTTCTTC	CASSSWTSGRRNEQFF
TRBV7-2	-	TRBJ2-7	-	TGTGCCAGCAGCTCCCCCGGGGGCGGGAGAACCGGGGAGCAGTACTTC	CASSSPGGGRTGEQYF
TRBV9	-	TRBJ1-1	-	TGTGCCAGCAGCCCAGGCCCGAACACTGAAGCTTTCTTT	CASSPGPNTEAFF
TRBV6-5	TRBD2	TRBJ2-1	-	TGTGCCAGCAGCTCGACTAGCGGGAGCCGAGGTGAGCAGTTCTTC	CASSSTSGSRGEQFF
TRBV18	-	TRBJ2-1	-	TGTGCCAGCTCACCAGGGGGCCCCAATGAGCAGTTCTTC	CASSPGGPNEQFF
TRBV9	-	TRBJ1-1	few	TGTGCCAGCAGTCATACACCGAACACTGAAGCTTTCTTT	CASSHTPNTEAFF
TRBV18	TRBD1	TRBJ1-1	-	TGTGCCAGCTCACCCCAGGGGGCACGGAACACTGAAGCTTTCTTT	CASSPQGARNTEAFF
TRBV6-5	TRBD1	TRBJ1-3	-	TGTGCCAGCAGGACGGACAGGGCATCGGACACCATATATTTT	CASRTDRASDTIYF
TRBV27	-	TRBJ2-5	few	TGTGCCAGCAGCTTTGGGACCTACGGGGAGACCCAGTACTTC	CASSFGTYGETQYF
TRBV5-4	TRBD1	TRBJ2-7	-	TGTGCCAGCAGCTCCCCGGACAGGGGGCGATACGAGCAGTACTTC	CASSSPDRGRYEQYF
TRBV20-1	-	TRBJ2-1	-	TGCAGCAGCGGAGTATACAATGAGCAGTTCTTC	CSSGVYNEQFF
TRBV6-5	TRBD1	TRBJ2-7	-	TGTGCCAGCAAAGGGACAGGGAGAAACGAGCAGTACTTC	CASKGTGRNEQYF
TRBV5-4	TRBD2	TRBJ2-1	-	TGTGCCAGCAGCTTTCGACTAGCGGGAGCTAACGATGAGCAGTTCTTC	CASSFRLAGANDEQFF
TRBV7-3	TRBD1	TRBJ2-1	-	TGTGCCAGCAGCGCCGACAGGGGGTCCTACAATGAGCAGTTCTTC	CASSADRGSYNEQFF
TRBV9	-	TRBJ1-5	few	TGTGCCAGCAGCGTAGATCCCTCCGCTGATCAGCCCCAGCATTTT	CASSVDPSADQPQHF
TRBV6-1	-	TRBJ2-3	-	TGTGCCAGCAAGGACATTAGCACAGATACGCAGTATTTT	CASKDISTDTQYF